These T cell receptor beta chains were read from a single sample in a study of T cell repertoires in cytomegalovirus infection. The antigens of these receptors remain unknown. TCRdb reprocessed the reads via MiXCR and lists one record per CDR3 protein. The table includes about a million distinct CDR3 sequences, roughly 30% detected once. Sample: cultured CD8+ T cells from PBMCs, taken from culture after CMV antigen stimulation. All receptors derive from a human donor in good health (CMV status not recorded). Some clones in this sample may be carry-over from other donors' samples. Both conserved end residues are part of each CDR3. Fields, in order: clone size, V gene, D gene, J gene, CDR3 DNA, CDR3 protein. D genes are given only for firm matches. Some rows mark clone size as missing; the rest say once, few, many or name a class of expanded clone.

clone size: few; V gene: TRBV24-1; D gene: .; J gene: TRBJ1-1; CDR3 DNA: TGTGCCACCAGTGACCGGGACATCACTGAAGCTTTCTTT; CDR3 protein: CATSDRDITEAFF
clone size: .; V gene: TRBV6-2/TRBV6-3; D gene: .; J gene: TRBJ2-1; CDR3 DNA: TGTGCCAGCACTAATCGACCGGGACACCGATCCAATGAGCAGTTCTTC; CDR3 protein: CASTNRPGHRSNEQFF
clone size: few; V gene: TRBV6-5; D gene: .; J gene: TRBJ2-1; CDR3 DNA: TGTGCCAGCAGTTACTCCGGACAGCACAATGAGCAGTTCTTC; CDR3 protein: CASSYSGQHNEQFF
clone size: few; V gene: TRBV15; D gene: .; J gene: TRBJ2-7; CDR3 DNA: TGTGCCACCAGCAGAGTCCTTTCGGCAGGGGAGGTATCCGAGCAGTACTTC; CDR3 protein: CATSRVLSAGEVSEQYF
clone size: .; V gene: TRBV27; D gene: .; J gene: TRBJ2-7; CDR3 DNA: TGTGCCAGCAGTTTATCCGGGATTCCCTACGAGCAGTACTTC; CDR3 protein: CASSLSGIPYEQYF
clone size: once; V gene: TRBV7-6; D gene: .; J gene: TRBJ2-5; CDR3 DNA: TGTGCTAGCAGCCCGAGGACGGCTCGAGAGACCCAGTACTTC; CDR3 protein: CASSPRTARETQYF
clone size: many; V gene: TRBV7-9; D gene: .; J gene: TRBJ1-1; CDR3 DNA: TGTGCCAGCAGCCCCGGGACAAATTTAAACACTGAAGCTTTCTTT; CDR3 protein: CASSPGTNLNTEAFF
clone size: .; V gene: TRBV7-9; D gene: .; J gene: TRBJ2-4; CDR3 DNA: TGTGCCAGCAGCTCTTTTCGAAGGGAGTCCTATCCCCTAGCCAAAAACATTCAGTACTTC; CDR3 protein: CASSSFRRESYPLAKNIQYF
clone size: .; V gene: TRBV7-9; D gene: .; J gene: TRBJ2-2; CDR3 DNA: TGTGCCAGCAGCTCCCCCTTCAGTGACGGGGAGCTGTTTTTT; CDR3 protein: CASSSPFSDGELFF
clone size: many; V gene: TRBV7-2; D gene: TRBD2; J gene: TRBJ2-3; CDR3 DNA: TGTGCCAGCAGCTTAGAGGGCGGGGGGAGTCGCGATACGCAGTATTTT; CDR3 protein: CASSLEGGGSRDTQYF
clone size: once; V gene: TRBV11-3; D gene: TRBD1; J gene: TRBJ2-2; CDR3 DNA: TGTGCCAGCAGCCGGGGCAGGGGGCACACCGGGGAGCTGTTTTTT; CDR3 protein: CASSRGRGHTGELFF
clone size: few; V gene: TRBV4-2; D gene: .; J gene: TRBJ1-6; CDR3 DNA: TGTGCCAGCAGCCAAGATAGAGGGGGGAGATCACCCCTCCACTTT; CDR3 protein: CASSQDRGGRSPLHF
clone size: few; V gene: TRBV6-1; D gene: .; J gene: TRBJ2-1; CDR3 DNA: TGTGCCAGCAGCGGAACCCCGGGCCAGGGCAAGTATGAGCAGTTCTTC; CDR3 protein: CASSGTPGQGKYEQFF
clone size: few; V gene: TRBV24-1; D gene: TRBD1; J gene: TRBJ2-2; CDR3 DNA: TGTGCCATCAGGGACAGTCGGAGCACCGGGGAGCTGTTTTTT; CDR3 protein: CAIRDSRSTGELFF
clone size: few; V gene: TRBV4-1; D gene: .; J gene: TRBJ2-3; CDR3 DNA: TGCGCCAGCAGCTACCGGACAGAACTTATTACTAGCACAGATACGCAGTATTTT; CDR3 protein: CASSYRTELITSTDTQYF
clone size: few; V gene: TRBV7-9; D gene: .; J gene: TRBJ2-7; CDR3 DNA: TGTGCCAGCAGCTTATTGCAGGTGGAAGTCGAGCAGTACTTC; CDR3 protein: CASSLLQVEVEQYF
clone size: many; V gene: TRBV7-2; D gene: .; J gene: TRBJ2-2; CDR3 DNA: TGTGCCAGCAGCTTAGGGGCGTGGAGGGACACCGGGGAGCTGTTTTTT; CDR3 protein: CASSLGAWRDTGELFF
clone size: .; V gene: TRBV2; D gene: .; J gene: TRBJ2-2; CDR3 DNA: TGTGCCAGCATCCTTACGAACACCGGGGAGCTGTTTTTT; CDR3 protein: CASILTNTGELFF
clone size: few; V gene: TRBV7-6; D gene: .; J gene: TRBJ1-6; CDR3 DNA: TGTGCCAGCAGCCCCGACAGTGCCGGGAATTCACCCCTCCACTTT; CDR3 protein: CASSPDSAGNSPLHF
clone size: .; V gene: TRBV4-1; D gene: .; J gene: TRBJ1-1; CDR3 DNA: TGCGCCAGCAGCCGAACACAGGCGATGAACACTGAAGCTTTCTTT; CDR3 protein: CASSRTQAMNTEAFF
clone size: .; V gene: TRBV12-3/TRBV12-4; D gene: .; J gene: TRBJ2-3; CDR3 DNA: TGTGCCAGCAGTGCGACAGGTGGCGGCAGTACGCAGTATTTT; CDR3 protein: CASSATGGGSTQYF
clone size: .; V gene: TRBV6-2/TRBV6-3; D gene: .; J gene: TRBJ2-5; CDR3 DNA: TGTGCCAGCAGTTTTGAAGTCAGGGAGACCCAGTACTTC; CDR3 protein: CASSFEVRETQYF
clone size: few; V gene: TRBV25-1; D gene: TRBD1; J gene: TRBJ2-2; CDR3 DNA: TGTGCCAGCAGTGATCCAAGGGGGCACGGGAACACCGGGGAGCTGTTTTTT; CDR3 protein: CASSDPRGHGNTGELFF
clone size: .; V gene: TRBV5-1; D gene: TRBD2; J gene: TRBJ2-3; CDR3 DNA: TGCGCCAGCAGATTTAGCGGGGGGGACACAGATACGCAGTATTTT; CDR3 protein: CASRFSGGDTDTQYF
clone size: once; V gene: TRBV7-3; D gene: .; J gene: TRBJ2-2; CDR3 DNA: TGTGCCAGCAGTCCAGTTGGTCCCGGGGAGCTGTTTTTT; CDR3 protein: CASSPVGPGELFF
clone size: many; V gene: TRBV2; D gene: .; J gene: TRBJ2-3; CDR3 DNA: TGTGCCAGCAGTGACGGGGGGCAGGATACGCAGTATTTT; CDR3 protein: CASSDGGQDTQYF
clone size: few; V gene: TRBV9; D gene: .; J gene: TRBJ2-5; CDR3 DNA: TGTGCCAGCAGCGTAGTAGGTAGTCGAAATTCCCAAGAGACCCAGTACTTC; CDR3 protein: CASSVVGSRNSQETQYF
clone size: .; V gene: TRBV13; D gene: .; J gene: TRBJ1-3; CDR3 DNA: TGTGCCAGCAGCTTCCGGGGAAGGGGAAACACCATATATTTT; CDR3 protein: CASSFRGRGNTIYF
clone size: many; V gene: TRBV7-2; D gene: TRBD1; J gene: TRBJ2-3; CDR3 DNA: TGTGCCAGCAGCTTACTGTCTGGACAGGGGGCGAACACAGATACGCAGTATTTT; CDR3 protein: CASSLLSGQGANTDTQYF
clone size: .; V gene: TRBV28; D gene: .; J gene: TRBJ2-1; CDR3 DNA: TGTGCCACCACCCAGGGACCCTTCCGCAATGAGCAGTTCTTC; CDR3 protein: CATTQGPFRNEQFF
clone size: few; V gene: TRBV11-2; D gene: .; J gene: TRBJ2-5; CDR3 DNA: TGTGCCAGCAGCGGACTGCCAGACCAAGAGACCCAGTACTTC; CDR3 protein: CASSGLPDQETQYF
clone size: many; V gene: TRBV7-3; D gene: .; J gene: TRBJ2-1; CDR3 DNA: TGTGCCAGCAGCTTAACGGACCAGACGAATGAGCAGTTCTTC; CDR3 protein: CASSLTDQTNEQFF
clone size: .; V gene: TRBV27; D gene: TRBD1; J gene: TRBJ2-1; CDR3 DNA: TGTGCCAGCAGTACCCTTTGGGGACAGGGTGGTTACAATGAGCAGTTCTTC; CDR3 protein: CASSTLWGQGGYNEQFF
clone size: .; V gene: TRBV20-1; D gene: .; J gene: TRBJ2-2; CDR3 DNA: TGCAGTGCTCGCCCGTACAGGGAAACCGGGGAGCTGTTTTTT; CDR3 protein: CSARPYRETGELFF
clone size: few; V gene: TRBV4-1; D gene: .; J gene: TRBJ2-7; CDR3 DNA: TGCGCCAGCAGCCAAGGAGGTTACTCCTACGAGCAGTACTTC; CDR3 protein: CASSQGGYSYEQYF
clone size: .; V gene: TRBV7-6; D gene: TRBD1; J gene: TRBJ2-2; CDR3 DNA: TGTGCCAGCAGCTCCGGACAGGGGCGGACCGGGGAGCTGTTTTTT; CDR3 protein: CASSSGQGRTGELFF
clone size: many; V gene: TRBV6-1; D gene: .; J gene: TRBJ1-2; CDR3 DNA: TGTGCCAGCAGCGGCCGGGACACCTATAACTATGGCTACACCTTC; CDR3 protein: CASSGRDTYNYGYTF
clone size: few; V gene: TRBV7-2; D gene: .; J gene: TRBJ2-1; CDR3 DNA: TGTGCCAGCAGCTTAGGTGAAGGGCACCCATACAATGAGCAGTTCTTC; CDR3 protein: CASSLGEGHPYNEQFF
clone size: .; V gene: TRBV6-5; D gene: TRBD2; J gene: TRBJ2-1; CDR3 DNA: TGTGCCAGCAGTTCTAGCGGGGAGTACAATGAGCAGTTCTTC; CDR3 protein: CASSSSGEYNEQFF
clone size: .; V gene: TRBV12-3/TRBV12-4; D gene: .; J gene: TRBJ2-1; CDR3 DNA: TGTGCCAGCTCGAGGGGTTCTGTTGAGCAGTTCTTC; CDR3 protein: CASSRGSVEQFF
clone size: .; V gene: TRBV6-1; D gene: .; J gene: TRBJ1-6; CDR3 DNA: TGTGCCGCACCAGGGAAAAATTCACCCCTCCACTTT; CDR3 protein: CAAPGKNSPLHF
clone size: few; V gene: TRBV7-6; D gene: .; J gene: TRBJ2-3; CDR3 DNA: TGTGCCAGCAGCTTTACCGGCCAGTACCCTAGCACAGATACGCAGTATTTT; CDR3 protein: CASSFTGQYPSTDTQYF
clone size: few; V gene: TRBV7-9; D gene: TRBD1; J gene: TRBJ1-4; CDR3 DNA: TGTGCCAGCAGCGGCCAACAGGGGGCTGGTGAAAAACTGTTTTTT; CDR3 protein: CASSGQQGAGEKLFF
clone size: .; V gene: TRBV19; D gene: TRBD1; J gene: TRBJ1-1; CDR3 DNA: TGTGCCAGCGACTGGGGGACAGCGAACACTGAAGCTTTCTTT; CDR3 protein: CASDWGTANTEAFF
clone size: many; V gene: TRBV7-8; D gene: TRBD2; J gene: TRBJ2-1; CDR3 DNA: TGTGCCAGCAGCTTAGCGTTAGGCGGGGGGCCCTCCTACAATGAGCAGTTCTTC; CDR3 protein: CASSLALGGGPSYNEQFF
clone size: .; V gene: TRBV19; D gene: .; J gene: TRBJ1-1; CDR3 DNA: TGTGCCAGTAGTATAGATGGGGGGCGGGTGAGACCGAACACTGAAGCTTTCTTT; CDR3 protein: CASSIDGGRVRPNTEAFF
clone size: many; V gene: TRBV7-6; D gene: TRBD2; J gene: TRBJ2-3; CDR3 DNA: TGTGCCAGCAGCTTAAACCCCGAGACTAGCGGGGGCGACACAGATACGCAGTATTTT; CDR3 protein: CASSLNPETSGGDTDTQYF
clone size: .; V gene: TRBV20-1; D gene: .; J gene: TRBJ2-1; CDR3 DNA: TGCAGTGCTAGGGGGGTCTCCCCCGAGCCCTACAATGAGCAGTTCTTC; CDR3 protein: CSARGVSPEPYNEQFF
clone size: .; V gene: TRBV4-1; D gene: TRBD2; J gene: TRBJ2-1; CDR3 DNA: TGCGCCAGCAGCCACCAAGGACTAGCGGGCTACAATGAGCAGTTCTTC; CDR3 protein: CASSHQGLAGYNEQFF
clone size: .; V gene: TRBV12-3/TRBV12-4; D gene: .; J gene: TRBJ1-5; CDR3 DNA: TGTGTCAGCAGCTCAGGGGTGGGTACTCAGCCCCAGCATTTT; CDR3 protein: CVSSSGVGTQPQHF
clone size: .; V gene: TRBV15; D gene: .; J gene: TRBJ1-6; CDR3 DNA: TGTGCCACCAGCAGAGATAGAGCTTATAATTCACCCCTCCACTTT; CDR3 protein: CATSRDRAYNSPLHF
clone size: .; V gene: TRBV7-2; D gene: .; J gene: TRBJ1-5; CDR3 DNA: TGTGCCAGCAGCTTATACAGGGTTCCAGGCAATCAGCCCCAGCATTTT; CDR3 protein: CASSLYRVPGNQPQHF
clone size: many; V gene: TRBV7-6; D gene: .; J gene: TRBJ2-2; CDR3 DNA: TGTGCCAGCAGCCCCCCTAGCATTAACACCGGGGAGCTGTTTTTT; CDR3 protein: CASSPPSINTGELFF